Listed here are 9 T cell receptor beta chains from one sample, sequenced in a study of regulatory T cells in long-lasting Graves disease. With iRepertoire HTBI primers and Arm-PCR of CDR3 regions, TCR beta libraries were built. TCRdb reanalysed the multiplex PCR reads using MiXCR and keeps one entry per CDR3 protein. The repertoire holds 350,000 to 450,000 distinct CDR3 sequences, with roughly 20% as singletons. As to time point: persistent/refractory GD, antithyroid drugs over 5 years with positive TRAb. RNA isolated from PBMCs was used to make the TCR library. This sample comprised peripheral blood mononuclear cells (PBMCs), obtained when the disease was refractory, from a patient treated with antithyroid drugs. The receptors were sampled from a female donor with Graves disease.

The sample holds a few counts of this clonotype. The chain links TRBV30 to TRBJ2-7; TRBD2 agrees at 7 bases. The V and J ends lost 4 bases and 4 bases, in that order; junction bases with no gene match: 13. This CDR3 region has 15 residues. The germline gives CDR1 GTSNPN, CDR2 SVGIG (reference sequence). The CDR3 sequence is CAWNLPGLGYYEQYF. The CDR3 bases are TGTGCCTGGAACCTCCCAGGACTAGGGTATTACGAGCAGTACTTC.

This clonotype appeared a few times. The genes are TRBV5-1 and TRBJ1-3, with D hard to call. CDR1 is SGHRS and CDR2 is YFSETQ in the germline V gene. Trimming left V 0 bases short and J 0 bases short, with 7 bases between. The CDR3 runs to 15 residues. CDR3 protein: CASSLAGFSGNTIYF. CDR3 coding DNA: TGCGCCAGCAGCTTGGCCGGATTCTCTGGAAACACCATATATTTT.

There are many counts of this clonotype. This chain links TRBV7-8 with TRBJ1-3; D unclear. V gave up 5 bases and J gave up 2 bases, with 13 bases separating them. This CDR3 comprises 15 residues. Germline V gene lookup returns CDR1 SGHVS and CDR2 FQNEAQ. CDR3 loop: CASSPDGSTGNTIYF. CDR3 bases: TGTGCCAGCAGCCCTGATGGGTCTACTGGAAACACCATATATTTT.

This rearrangement joins TRBV7-2 to TRBJ1-5; unclear D gene. CDR1 SGHTA and CDR2 FQGNSA come from the germline V gene. The germline V and J ends were trimmed by 4 bases and 1 base, with 2 bases remaining between them. CDR3 length equals 12 residues. The CDR3 sequence is CASSWSNQPQHF. The CDR3 DNA sequence: TGTGCCAGCAGCTGGAGCAATCAGCCCCAGCATTTT.

The chain couples TRBV15 to TRBJ1-2; D call uncertain. CDR3 length: 15 residues. V was pared by 5 bases and J by 6 bases, with 19 bases between. CDR1 is LNHNV and CDR2 is YYDKDF in the germline V gene (reference sequence). This chain's CDR3 is CATSSATKPVNGYTF. For the CDR3, the DNA is TGTGCCACCAGCTCCGCGACCAAACCTGTTAATGGCTACACCTTC.

The chain combines TRBV6-5 with TRBJ2-7; 7 nucleotides line up with TRBD1. The germline gives CDR1 MNHEY, CDR2 SVGAGI. The trim removed 4 bases at V and 2 bases at J, leaving 8 bases unmatched. The CDR3 runs to 15 residues. CDR3 residues: CASSSPRTGPYEQYF. DNA of the CDR3: TGTGCCAGCAGTTCTCCACGGACAGGTCCCTACGAGCAGTACTTC.

In its sample, this clonotype was seen a few times. This chain joins TRBV7-9 and TRBJ1-5, with D unclear. Germline-derived CDR1 and CDR2 are SEHNR and FQNEAQ (reference sequence). Deletions cut 1 base from V and 7 bases from J, with 14 bases between. The CDR3 runs 15 residues. This CDR3 is CASSLGRDFGQPQHF. The CDR3 DNA sequence: TGTGCCAGCAGCTTAGGTAGGGATTTTGGCCAGCCCCAGCATTTT.

This clonotype was counted ten times or more. The V call is TRBV20-1, the J call TRBJ2-5; TRBD2 matches at 12 bases. Unmatched junction bases numbered 8, after V lost 2 bases and J lost 7 bases. The CDR3 has 15 residues. Germline V CDR1 and CDR2: DFQATT, SNEGSKA (reference sequence). CDR3 sequence: CSARTLAGGPGTQYF. The CDR3 DNA reads TGCAGTGCTAGAACACTAGCGGGAGGTCCTGGGACCCAGTACTTC.

This clonotype appeared many times. At one of its ends the junction is not consistent with the germline gene, which may arise from a read error. This rearrangement joins TRBV7-2 to TRBJ2-7, with TRBD2 matching over 11 bases. Germline V gene lookup returns CDR1 SGHTA and CDR2 FQGNSA. The length of the CDR3 is 15 residues. Here the CDR3 reads CASSVAGGPYDEQYF. The CDR3 DNA reads TGTGCCAGCAGCGTAGCGGGAGGGCCTTACGACGAGCAGTACTTC.